The source of this T cell receptor beta chain is a study of T cells in Graves' hyperthyroidism and ophthalmopathy. Isolation of PBMCs was performed on around 9.4 ml fresh peripheral blood. Amplified regions were TCR beta CDR3 sequences from RNA transcripts. The primer set for the first-round RT-PCR of the TCR CDR3 was HTBI. TCRdb analysed the multiplex PCR reads with MiXCR anew, one entry per CDR3 protein. This repertoire shows around 690,000 distinct CDR3 sequences, more than 20% found once; its top ten account for 30% to 40%. CDR3 length: 15 residues. Germline CDR1 SGHAT, CDR2 FQNNGV. V was pared by 5 bases and J by 6 bases, with 9 bases of the junction left unmatched. This clonotype was observed at least ten times.

Input material: blood. The clonotype was recovered from a man aged 25-40 years with Graves' ophthalmopathy. This rearrangement joins TRBV11-2 to TRBJ2-4; 8 positions agree with TRBD2. DNA for the CDR3: TGTGCCAGCAGCCGGAGCGGGAGTCTTGTAAACATTCAGTACTTC. It codes for CASSRSGSLVNIQYF.